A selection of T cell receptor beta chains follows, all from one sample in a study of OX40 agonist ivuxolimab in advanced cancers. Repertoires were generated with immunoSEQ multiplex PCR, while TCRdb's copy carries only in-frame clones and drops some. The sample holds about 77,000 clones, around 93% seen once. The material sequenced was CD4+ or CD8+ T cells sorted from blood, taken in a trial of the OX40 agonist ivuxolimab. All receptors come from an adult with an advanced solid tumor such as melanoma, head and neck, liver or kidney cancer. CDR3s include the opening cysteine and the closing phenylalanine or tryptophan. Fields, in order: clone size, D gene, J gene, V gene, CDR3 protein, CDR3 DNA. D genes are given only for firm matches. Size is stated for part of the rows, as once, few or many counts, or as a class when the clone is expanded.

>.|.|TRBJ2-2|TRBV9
CASSALGFVNTGELFF
TGTGCCAGCAGCGCCTTGGGGTTTGTGAACACCGGGGAGCTGTTTTTT
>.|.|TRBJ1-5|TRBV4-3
CASSQDQDQPQHF
TGCGCCAGCAGCCAAGATCAGGATCAGCCCCAGCATTTT
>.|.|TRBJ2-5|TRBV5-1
CASSLAQETQYF
TGCGCCAGCAGTCTAGCTCAAGAGACCCAGTACTTC
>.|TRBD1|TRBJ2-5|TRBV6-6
CASSLTGTGKETQYF
TGTGCCAGCAGTCTTACCGGGACAGGGAAAGAGACCCAGTACTTC
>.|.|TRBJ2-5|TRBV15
CATSRRQETQYF
TGTGCCACCAGCAGGCGTCAGGAGACCCAGTACTTC
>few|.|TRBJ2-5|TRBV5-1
CASSLQGSETQYF
TGCGCCAGCAGCTTGCAGGGATCGGAGACCCAGTACTTC
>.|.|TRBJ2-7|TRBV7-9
CASSTAYEQYF
TGTGCCAGTTCGACGGCCTACGAGCAGTACTTC
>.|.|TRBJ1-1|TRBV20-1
CSARGYTEAFF
TGCAGTGCTAGGGGGTACACTGAAGCTTTCTTT
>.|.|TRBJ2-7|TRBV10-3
CAISEQQGSYEQYF
TGTGCCATCAGTGAACAACAGGGTTCCTACGAGCAGTACTTC
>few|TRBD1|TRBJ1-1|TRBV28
CASRPGGTGDTEAFF
TGTGCCAGCAGACCAGGTGGGACAGGGGACACTGAAGCTTTCTTT
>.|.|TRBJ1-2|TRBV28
CASIVQGGMNYGYTF
TGTGCCAGCATTGTACAGGGTGGGATGAACTATGGCTACACCTTC
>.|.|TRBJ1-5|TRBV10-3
CAISESAAFQPQHF
TGTGCCATCAGTGAGTCGGCAGCCTTTCAGCCCCAGCATTTT
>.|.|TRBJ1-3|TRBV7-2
CASSFRTESSGNTIYF
TGTGCCAGCAGCTTTCGGACGGAGAGCTCTGGAAACACCATATATTTT
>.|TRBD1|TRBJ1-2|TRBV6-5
CASSYDHLRRTGKIF
TGTGCCAGCAGTTACGATCATCTCAGACGGACAGGGAAAATCTTC
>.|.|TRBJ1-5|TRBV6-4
CASSDSLGGGREPQHF
TGTGCCAGCAGTGACTCCTTAGGGGGGGGGAGAGAGCCCCAGCATTTT
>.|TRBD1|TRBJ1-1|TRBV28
CASSFPQGARDTEAFF
TGTGCCAGCAGCTTTCCTCAGGGGGCGAGAGACACTGAAGCTTTCTTT
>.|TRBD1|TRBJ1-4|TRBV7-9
CASSLGGTGGAYREKLFF
TGTGCCAGCAGCTTAGGGGGAACAGGGGGCGCGTATCGTGAAAAACTGTTTTTT
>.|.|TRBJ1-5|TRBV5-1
CASSLGVNQPQHF
TGCGCCAGCAGCTTGGGAGTTAATCAGCCCCAGCATTTT
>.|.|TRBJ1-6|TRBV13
CASSNRDDQLQTLHF
TGTGCCAGCAGCAACCGGGACGACCAGTTACAGACCCTCCACTTT
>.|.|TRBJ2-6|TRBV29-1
CSADSGANVLTF
TGCAGCGCTGACTCTGGGGCCAACGTCCTGACTTTC
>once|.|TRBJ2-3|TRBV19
CASDGATDTQYF
TGTGCCAGTGACGGGGCCACAGATACGCAGTATTTT
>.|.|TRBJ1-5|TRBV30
CAWSVSGTLNQPQHF
TGTGCCTGGAGTGTATCGGGGACACTCAATCAGCCCCAGCATTTT
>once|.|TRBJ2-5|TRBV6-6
CASRASGGKFETQYF
TGTGCCAGCAGAGCATCTGGGGGAAAGTTCGAGACCCAGTACTTC
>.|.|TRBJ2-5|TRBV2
CASSRGNQETQYF
TGTGCCAGCAGCCGCGGGAACCAAGAGACCCAGTACTTC
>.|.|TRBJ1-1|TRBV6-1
CASSESFGVGRTNTEAFF
TGTGCCAGCAGTGAATCTTTTGGCGTGGGCAGAACTAACACTGAAGCTTTCTTT
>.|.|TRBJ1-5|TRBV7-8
CASSLALGQNQPQHF
TGTGCCAGCAGCTTAGCGCTAGGACAAAATCAGCCCCAGCATTTT
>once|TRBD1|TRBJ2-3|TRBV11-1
CASSFNRDRVLHTDTQYF
TGTGCCAGCAGCTTCAACCGGGACAGGGTTTTACACACAGATACGCAGTATTTT
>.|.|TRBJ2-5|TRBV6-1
CASSEIWETQYF
TGTGCCAGCAGTGAAATATGGGAGACCCAGTACTTC
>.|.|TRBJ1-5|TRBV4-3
CASSFDSGQPQHF
TGCGCCAGCAGCTTTGATTCCGGCCAGCCCCAGCATTTT
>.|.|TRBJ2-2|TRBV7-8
CASSLGPGAWVGGPNTGELFF
TGTGCCAGCAGCTTAGGGCCAGGGGCTTGGGTAGGAGGGCCGAACACCGGGGAGCTGTTTTTT
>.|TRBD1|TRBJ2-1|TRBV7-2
CASRRDRGYSNEQFF
TGTGCCAGCAGAAGGGACAGGGGTTATAGCAATGAGCAGTTCTTC
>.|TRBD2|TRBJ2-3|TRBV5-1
CASSQLAGGPSDTQYF
TGCGCCAGCAGCCAACTAGCGGGGGGGCCATCAGATACGCAGTATTTT
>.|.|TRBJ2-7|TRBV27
CASSLGVGRLYEQYF
TGTGCCAGCAGTTTGGGGGTCGGTCGGCTCTACGAGCAGTACTTC
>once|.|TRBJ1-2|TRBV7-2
CASSYQGGPTGGYTF
TGTGCCAGCAGCTACCAAGGCGGGCCCACAGGGGGCTACACCTTC
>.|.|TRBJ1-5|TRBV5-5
CASSLIWDVGNQPQHF
TGTGCCAGCAGCTTGATCTGGGATGTTGGCAATCAGCCCCAGCATTTT
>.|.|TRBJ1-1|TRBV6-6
CASNQGVTTYTEAFF
TGTGCCAGCAACCAGGGTGTGACTACCTACACTGAAGCTTTCTTT
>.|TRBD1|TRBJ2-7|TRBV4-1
CASSLAGQGGYEQYF
TGCGCCAGCAGCCTCGCAGGACAGGGAGGCTACGAGCAGTACTTC
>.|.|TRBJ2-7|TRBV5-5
CASSRGQTYEQYF
TGTGCCAGCAGCCGAGGACAGACCTACGAGCAGTACTTC
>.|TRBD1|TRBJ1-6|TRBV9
CASSAGQGRNSPLHF
TGTGCCAGCAGCGCGGGACAGGGACGTAATTCACCCCTCCACTTT
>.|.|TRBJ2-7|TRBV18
CASSQGRGEQYF
TGTGCCAGCTCCCAAGGCAGGGGCGAGCAGTACTTC
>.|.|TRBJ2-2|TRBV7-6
CASSLAGGGGTGELFF
TGTGCCAGCAGCTTAGCAGGGGGAGGGGGCACCGGGGAGCTGTTTTTT
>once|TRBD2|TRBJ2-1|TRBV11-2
CASSLRLLAGGAVGQFF
TGTGCCAGCAGCTTACGTCTGCTAGCGGGGGGCGCGGTTGGGCAGTTCTTC
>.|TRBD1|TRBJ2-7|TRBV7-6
CASSFGGQGATYEQYF
TGTGCCAGCAGCTTCGGAGGGCAGGGGGCTACCTACGAGCAGTACTTC
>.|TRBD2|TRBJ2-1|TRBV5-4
CASSITGGSSYNEQFF
TGTGCCAGCAGCATTACCGGGGGGAGCTCCTACAATGAGCAGTTCTTC
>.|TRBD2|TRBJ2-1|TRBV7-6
CASSLGLAGLSYNEQFF
TGTGCCAGCAGCCTTGGACTAGCGGGCCTCTCCTACAATGAGCAGTTCTTC
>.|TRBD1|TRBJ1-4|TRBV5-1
CASSMTGGLEKLFF
TGCGCCAGCAGCATGACAGGGGGTCTTGAAAAACTGTTTTTT
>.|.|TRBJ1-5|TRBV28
CASSITGSHQPQHF
TGTGCCAGCAGTATTACAGGGTCCCATCAACCCCAGCATTTT
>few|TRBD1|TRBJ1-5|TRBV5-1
CASSLGQNNQPQHF
TGCGCCAGCAGCCTGGGACAGAACAATCAGCCCCAGCATTTT
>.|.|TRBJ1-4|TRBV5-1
CASSPRTESNEKLFF
TGCGCCAGCAGCCCGCGGACGGAGTCTAATGAAAAACTGTTTTTT
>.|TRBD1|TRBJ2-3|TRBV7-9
CASSLTGVDADTQYF
TGTGCCAGCAGCTTAACAGGGGTGGATGCAGATACGCAGTATTTT
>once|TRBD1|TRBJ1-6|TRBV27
CASSSGTAGEYSPLHF
TGTGCCAGCAGTTCCGGGACAGCCGGGGAGTATTCACCCCTCCACTTT
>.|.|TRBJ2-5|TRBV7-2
CASSLFGEETQYF
TGTGCCAGCAGCTTATTCGGGGAAGAGACCCAGTACTTC
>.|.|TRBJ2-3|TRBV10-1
CASSATDTQYF
TGCGCCAGCAGTGCCACAGATACGCAGTATTTT
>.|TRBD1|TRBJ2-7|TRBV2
CASSDPGQGIYEQYF
TGTGCCAGCAGCGATCCGGGACAGGGAATCTACGAGCAGTACTTC
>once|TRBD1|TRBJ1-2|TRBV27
CASSRDSDNYGYTF
TGTGCCAGCAGCCGGGACAGTGATAACTATGGCTACACCTTC